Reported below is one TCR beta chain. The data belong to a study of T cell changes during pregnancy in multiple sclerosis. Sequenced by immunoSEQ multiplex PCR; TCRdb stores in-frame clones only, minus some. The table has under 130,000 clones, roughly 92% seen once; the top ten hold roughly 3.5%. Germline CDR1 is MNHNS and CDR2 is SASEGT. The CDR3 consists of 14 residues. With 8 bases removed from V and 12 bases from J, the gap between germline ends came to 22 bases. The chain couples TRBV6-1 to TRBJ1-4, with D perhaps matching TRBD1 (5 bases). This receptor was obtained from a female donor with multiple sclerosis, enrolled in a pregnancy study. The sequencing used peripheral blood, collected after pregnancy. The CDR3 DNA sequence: TGTGCCAGCCTCACCGCGGCAGGTTGGGGCGAACTGTTTTTT. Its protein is CASLTAAGWGELFF.